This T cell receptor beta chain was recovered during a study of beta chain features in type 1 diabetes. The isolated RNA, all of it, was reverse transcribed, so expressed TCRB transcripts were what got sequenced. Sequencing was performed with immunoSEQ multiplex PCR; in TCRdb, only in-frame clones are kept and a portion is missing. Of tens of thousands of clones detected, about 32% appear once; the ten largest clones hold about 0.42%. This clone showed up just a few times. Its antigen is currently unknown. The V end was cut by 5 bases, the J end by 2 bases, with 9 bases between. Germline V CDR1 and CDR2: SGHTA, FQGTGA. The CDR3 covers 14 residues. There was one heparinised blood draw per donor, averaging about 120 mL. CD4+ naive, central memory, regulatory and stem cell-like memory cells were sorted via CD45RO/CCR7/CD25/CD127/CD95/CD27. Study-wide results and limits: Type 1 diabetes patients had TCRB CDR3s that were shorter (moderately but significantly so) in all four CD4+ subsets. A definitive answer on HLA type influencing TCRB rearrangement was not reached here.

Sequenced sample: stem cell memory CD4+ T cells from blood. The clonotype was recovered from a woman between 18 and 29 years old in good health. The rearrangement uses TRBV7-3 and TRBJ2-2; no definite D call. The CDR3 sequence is CASSLDRNTGELFF. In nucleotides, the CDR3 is TGTGCCAGCAGCCTAGATCGAAACACCGGGGAGCTGTTTTTT.